Shown below are 18 T cell receptor beta chains from a single sample sequenced in a study of blood T cells in healthy people across ages. Primers used in a second PCR of roughly 7 to 11 cycles were a sample-barcoded 5' primer and a J-beta primer mix. From the 5' RACE reads, TCRdb called clonotypes with MiXCR, one entry per CDR3 protein. The sample holds 1,800,000 or so distinct CDR3 sequences, about two fifths seen once. The sample consisted of blood. Every receptor here comes from a human donor in good health.

This chain joins TRBV7-2 and TRBJ1-2; D gene unclear. Germline values: CDR1 SGHTA, CDR2 FQGNSA. This CDR3 contains 15 residues. Trimming took 7 bases from V and 2 from J, leaving 17 bases between them. CDR3 sequence (DNA): TGTGCCAGCACCCCCTATGGGGTGGCAAACTATGGCTACACCTTC. Translating it yields CASTPYGVANYGYTF.

This chain uses TRBV10-3 with TRBJ1-1; TRBD1 agrees at 8 bases. CDR1 and CDR2 from the germline V gene are ENHRY and SYGVKD. V was clipped by 5 bases and J by 7 bases; unmatched bases: 3. The CDR3 spans 12 residues. The CDR3 nucleotides read TGTGCCATCAGTTCCGGGACAGGTGAAGCTTTCTTT. Protein: CAISSGTGEAFF.

V gene TRBV30 combines with J gene TRBJ2-2; TRBD1 matches at 7 bases. V was pared by 0 bases and J by 5 bases, with 0 bases of the junction left unmatched. The CDR3 runs 13 residues. Germline values: CDR1 GTSNPN, CDR2 SVGIG (reference sequence). CDR3 in amino acids: CAWSVQGTGELFF. The CDR3 nucleotides are TGTGCCTGGAGTGTACAGGGGACCGGGGAGCTGTTTTTT.

The chain employs TRBV11-2 and TRBJ2-5; 7 positions agree with TRBD1. Germline-derived CDR1 and CDR2 are SGHAT and FQNNGV. The ends lost 5 bases at V and 1 base at J; junction bases unmatched: 7. The CDR3 contains 15 residues. The CDR3 region is CASSGDHRGQETQYF. Here the CDR3 DNA reads TGTGCCAGCAGCGGGGATCACAGGGGCCAAGAGACCCAGTACTTC.

The V call is TRBV10-3, the J call TRBJ1-2, with 11 bases identical to TRBD1. CDR1 and CDR2 (germline): ENHRY, SYGVKD. With 5 bases clipped from V and 4 bases from J, the junction kept 3 bases outside the gene matches. The length of the CDR3 is 14 residues. The CDR3 coding sequence is TGTGCCATCAGTCCAGGACAGGGGGCCTATGGCTACACCTTC. Translation: CAISPGQGAYGYTF.

The chain employs TRBV2 and TRBJ2-2; D is unclear. Germline values: CDR1 SNHLY, CDR2 FYNNEI. V was cut by 7 bases and J by 1 base, with 10 bases left in between. The CDR3 runs 14 residues. The CDR3 spells CASIRLVNTGELFF. CDR3 bases: TGTGCCAGCATACGGCTAGTGAACACCGGGGAGCTGTTTTTT.

The chain carries TRBV29-1 and TRBJ2-3; D is unresolved. CDR1 SQVTM and CDR2 ANQGSEA come from the germline V gene. V was shortened by 3 bases and J by 6 bases, with 7 bases between the two germline ends. The CDR3 runs to 11 residues. CDR3 in amino acids: CSVESWDTQYF. In nucleotides, the CDR3 is TGCAGCGTTGAGAGTTGGGATACGCAGTATTTT.

This clonotype was seen a single time. The rearrangement uses TRBV15 and TRBJ1-2; D is perhaps TRBD1 (5 bases). This CDR3 spans 15 amino acids. V was trimmed by 3 bases and J by 7 bases, leaving 18 bases between them. Looked up from germline, CDR1 is LNHNV and CDR2 is YYDKDF (reference sequence). The CDR3 nucleotides are TGTGCCACCAGCAGGGCGGATAGAGGGGTTATTGGCTACACCTTC. Translated: CATSRADRGVIGYTF. Together with reference TRBV15 and TRBJ1-2, the CDR3 gives the full variable domain: DAMVIQNPRYQVTQFGKPVTLSCSQTLNHNVMYWYQQKSSQAPKLLFHYYDKDFNNEADTPDNFQSRRPNTSFCFLDIRSPGLGDTAMYLCATSRADRGVIGYTFGSGTRLTVV.

This clonotype was counted only a few times. The chain couples TRBV10-3 to TRBJ1-1, with a weak D call TRBD1 (6 bases). The length of the CDR3 is 13 residues. From germline, CDR1 is ENHRY and CDR2 SYGVKD. V was shortened by 9 bases and J by 4 bases, with 15 bases between the two germline ends. CDR3: CAMKNRDVTEAFF. The CDR3 DNA sequence: TGTGCCATGAAGAACAGGGACGTCACTGAAGCTTTCTTT.

A few counts support this clonotype. The chain joins TRBV7-9 to TRBJ1-5; D remains unclear. Trimming took 5 bases from V and 2 from J, leaving 16 bases between them. The germline gives CDR1 SEHNR, CDR2 FQNEAQ (reference sequence). The CDR3 is 16 residues long. In nucleotides, the CDR3 is TGTGCCAGCAGCCCAGGACGGGCCAGCGGCAATCAGCCCCAGCATTTT. Translation gives CASSPGRASGNQPQHF.

This clonotype came up a few times. The chain links TRBV6-2 or TRBV6-3 to TRBJ2-5; perhaps TRBD1 as D (6 bases). V dropped 0 bases and J dropped 6 bases, with 11 bases sitting between them. The CDR3 has 14 residues. Germline CDR1 reads MNHEY; CDR2 reads SVGEGT. The CDR3 loop reads CASSYSGTLQTQYF. As DNA, the CDR3 is TGTGCCAGCAGTTACTCCGGGACACTCCAGACCCAGTACTTC.

This sequence joins TRBV4-1 and TRBJ1-1, with D hard to call. CDR3 length: 12 residues. Germline values: CDR1 MGHRA, CDR2 YSYEKL. V gave up 1 base and J gave up 11 bases, with 11 bases separating them. The CDR3 loop is CASSQGVEVAFF. In DNA form, the CDR3 reads TGCGCCAGCAGCCAAGGAGTTGAAGTGGCTTTCTTT.

The table lists this clonotype with a few counts. The V and J genes are TRBV7-8 and TRBJ1-4; D gene unclear. Trimming pared 3 bases from V and 0 bases from J, leaving 5 bases between. The CDR3 spans 14 residues. Germline lookup yields CDR1 SGHVS and CDR2 FQNEAQ. CDR3 region: CASSFEATNEKLFF. Written as DNA, the CDR3 is TGTGCCAGCAGCTTTGAGGCAACTAATGAAAAACTGTTTTTT.

This chain connects TRBV6-2 or TRBV6-3 to TRBJ2-1; 10 bases match TRBD2. CDR3 length: 14 amino acids. Trimming removed 5 bases from V and 13 bases from J; junction bases left unmatched: 11. CDR1 MNHEY and CDR2 SVGEGT come from the germline V gene. The CDR3 spells CASSRAGGPSEQFF. The CDR3 bases are TGTGCCAGCAGTAGAGCGGGGGGGCCGAGTGAACAGTTCTTC.

The chain carries TRBV5-5 and TRBJ2-3; 14 bases map to TRBD2. V lost 3 bases, J lost 6 bases, and 12 bases stayed unmatched. Germline V gives CDR1 SGHKS, CDR2 YYEKEE (reference sequence). This CDR3 has 18 residues. The CDR3 sequence is CASSWKPGLAGVGDTQYF. As DNA, the CDR3 is TGTGCCAGCAGCTGGAAACCGGGACTAGCGGGGGTTGGCGATACGCAGTATTTT.

The genes are TRBV7-2 and TRBJ1-2; 8 bases are a match to TRBD1. J lost 4 bases, V lost 4 bases, and 14 bases had no gene match. The CDR3 consists of 17 residues. The germline gives CDR1 SGHTA, CDR2 FQGNSA. CDR3 sequence (DNA): TGTGCCAGCAGCTCGAGAACGTCAGGGGGCGGCCTCTATGGCTACACCTTC. It yields the protein CASSSRTSGGGLYGYTF.

The chain carries TRBV7-2 and TRBJ2-1; 8 positions match TRBD2. The CDR3 totals 16 residues. Germline CDR1 is SGHTA and CDR2 is FQGNSA. After removal of 6 bases from V and 4 bases from J, the junction contained 11 bases not matched to a gene. The CDR3 coding sequence is TGTGCCAGCAGTGCTACGGGGGGGGTCTTGTACAATGAGCAGTTCTTC. Protein: CASSATGGVLYNEQFF. The entire variable domain, with the rest obtained from reference TRBV7-2 and TRBJ2-1, is as follows: GAGVSQSPSNKVTEKGKDVELRCDPISGHTALYWYRQSLGQGLEFLIYFQGNSAPDKSGLPSDRFSAERTGGSVSTLTIQRTQQEDSAVYLCASSATGGVLYNEQFFGPGTRLTVL.

Relative to its sample, this clonotype is medium-sized. V and J are TRBV24-1 and TRBJ2-1; 7 positions match TRBD1. In germline, CDR1 is KGHDR, CDR2 SFDVKD. V lost 3 bases, J lost 8 bases, and 12 bases stayed unmatched. The CDR3 is 16 amino acids. CDR3 nucleotides: TGTGCCACCAGTGATGTGGGACAGTCGACAATAGATGAGCAGTTCTTC. It specifies CATSDVGQSTIDEQFF.